The TCR beta chain described here comes from a study of molecular identifiers for immune sequencing clone quantification. MiXCR was run by TCRdb on the PCR reads, yielding one entry per CDR3 protein. The table has some 650,000 distinct CDR3 sequences, 15% to 20% seen once. There are many counts of this clonotype. The V and J ends lost 0 bases and 5 bases, in that order; junction bases with no gene match: 6. The CDR3 runs to 16 residues. Germline V gives CDR1 LGHNA, CDR2 YSLEER. Material for sequencing was naive CD8+ T cells from blood, with Jurkat cell RNA spiked in. Specified subset: FACS-sorted CD8+CD4-CCR7+CD45RA+ naive T cells. V and J are TRBV4-3 and TRBJ2-5; 10 bases match TRBD2. This sequence was found in a human donor in good health. Some libraries in this study had Jurkat cell RNA spiked in. The CDR3 DNA follows: TGCGCCAGCAGCCAAGATAGCAGCGGGGGGGCGGAGACCCAGTACTTC. Translated, it gives CASSQDSSGGAETQYF.